Below are 10 T cell receptor beta chains sequenced from a single sample in a study of CXCR3-negative and CXCR3-positive naive CD8 T cells. UMI-labeled 5' RACE yielded the TRB cDNA libraries. Reanalyzing the 5' RACE reads, TCRdb keeps one entry per CDR3 protein, without DNA. This listing includes some 67,000 distinct CDR3 sequences. The source material was naive CXCR3- CD8+ T cells from blood. Subset in this sample: CD45RO-CCR7+CD27+CD95- naive CD8+ T cells lacking CXCR3 (TNR3-). These receptors came from a human donor in good health. Some clones in this sample may be carry-over from other donors' samples.

The chain combines TRBV15 with TRBJ2-5; no DNA is available, so the TRBD1 call from TCRdb remains unchecked. CDR1 and CDR2 (germline): LNHNV, YYDKDF (reference sequence). The CDR3 loop spans 17 amino acids. CDR3 residues: CATSRDYETGGKETQYF.

This chain uses TRBV27 with TRBJ2-3; without DNA, the TCRdb call of TRBD1 cannot be checked. This CDR3 has 13 amino acids. Germline CDR1 reads MNHEY; CDR2 reads SMNVEV (reference sequence). Here the CDR3 reads CASSFQGGDTQYF.

The gene calls are TRBV4-2 and TRBJ2-7; TCRdb selects TRBD1, and the lack of DNA leaves this call unchecked. The CDR3 has 15 amino acids. The germline V gene has CDR1 LGHNA and CDR2 YNFKEQ. CDR3 region: CASSQDGGRTYEQYF.

The chain couples TRBV11-3 to TRBJ2-1. Germline loops: CDR1 SGHNT, CDR2 YENEEA. The CDR3 length is 16 residues. This chain's CDR3 is CASSRYTSSSYNEQFF.

The chain has TRBV28 and TRBJ2-1; lacking DNA, the TRBD1 call made by TCRdb goes unchecked. The CDR3 runs 17 residues. Germline loops: CDR1 MDHEN, CDR2 SYDVKM. CDR3 in amino acids: CASSFEHGGPSYNEQFF.

The chain joins TRBV28 to TRBJ2-1; without DNA, the TCRdb call of TRBD2 cannot be checked. The CDR3 is 17 amino acids. Germline CDR1 and CDR2: MDHEN and SYDVKM. This CDR3 is CASSITLAGGRNNEQFF.

The chain employs TRBV28 and TRBJ2-7. This CDR3 is 14 amino acids long. Looked up from germline, CDR1 is MDHEN and CDR2 is SYDVKM. CDR3 sequence: CASKGEHAPDEQYF.

This sequence joins TRBV3-1 and TRBJ1-1; lacking DNA, the TRBD1 call made by TCRdb goes unchecked. This CDR3 has 17 amino acids. Germline loops: CDR1 LGHDT, CDR2 YNNKEL (reference sequence). CDR3 loop: CASSQDWHRAGTTEAFF. Full variable domain (rest looked up from reference TRBV3-1 and TRBJ1-1): DTAVSQTPKYLVTQMGNDKSIKCEQNLGHDTMYWYKQDSKKFLKIMFSYNNKELIINETVPNRFSPKSPDKAHLNLHINSLELGDSAVYFCASSQDWHRAGTTEAFFGQGTRLTVV.

The chain joins TRBV28 to TRBJ1-1. Germline V gene data show CDR1 as MDHEN and CDR2 as SYDVKM. CDR3 length: 12 residues. CDR3 sequence reads: CASSLITDEAFF. The complete variable domain, with remaining parts taken from reference TRBV28 and TRBJ1-1, reads DVKVTQSSRYLVKRTGEKVFLECVQDMDHENMFWYRQDPGLGLRLIYFSYDVKMKEKGDIPEGYSVSREKKERFSLILESASTNQTSMYLCASSLITDEAFFGQGTRLTVV.

The gene calls are TRBV5-6 and TRBJ2-3; TCRdb's D call of TRBD1 is untestable without DNA. This CDR3 has 16 amino acids. Germline loops: CDR1 SGHDT, CDR2 YYEEEE. The CDR3 sequence: CASSLFVDSSTDTQYF.